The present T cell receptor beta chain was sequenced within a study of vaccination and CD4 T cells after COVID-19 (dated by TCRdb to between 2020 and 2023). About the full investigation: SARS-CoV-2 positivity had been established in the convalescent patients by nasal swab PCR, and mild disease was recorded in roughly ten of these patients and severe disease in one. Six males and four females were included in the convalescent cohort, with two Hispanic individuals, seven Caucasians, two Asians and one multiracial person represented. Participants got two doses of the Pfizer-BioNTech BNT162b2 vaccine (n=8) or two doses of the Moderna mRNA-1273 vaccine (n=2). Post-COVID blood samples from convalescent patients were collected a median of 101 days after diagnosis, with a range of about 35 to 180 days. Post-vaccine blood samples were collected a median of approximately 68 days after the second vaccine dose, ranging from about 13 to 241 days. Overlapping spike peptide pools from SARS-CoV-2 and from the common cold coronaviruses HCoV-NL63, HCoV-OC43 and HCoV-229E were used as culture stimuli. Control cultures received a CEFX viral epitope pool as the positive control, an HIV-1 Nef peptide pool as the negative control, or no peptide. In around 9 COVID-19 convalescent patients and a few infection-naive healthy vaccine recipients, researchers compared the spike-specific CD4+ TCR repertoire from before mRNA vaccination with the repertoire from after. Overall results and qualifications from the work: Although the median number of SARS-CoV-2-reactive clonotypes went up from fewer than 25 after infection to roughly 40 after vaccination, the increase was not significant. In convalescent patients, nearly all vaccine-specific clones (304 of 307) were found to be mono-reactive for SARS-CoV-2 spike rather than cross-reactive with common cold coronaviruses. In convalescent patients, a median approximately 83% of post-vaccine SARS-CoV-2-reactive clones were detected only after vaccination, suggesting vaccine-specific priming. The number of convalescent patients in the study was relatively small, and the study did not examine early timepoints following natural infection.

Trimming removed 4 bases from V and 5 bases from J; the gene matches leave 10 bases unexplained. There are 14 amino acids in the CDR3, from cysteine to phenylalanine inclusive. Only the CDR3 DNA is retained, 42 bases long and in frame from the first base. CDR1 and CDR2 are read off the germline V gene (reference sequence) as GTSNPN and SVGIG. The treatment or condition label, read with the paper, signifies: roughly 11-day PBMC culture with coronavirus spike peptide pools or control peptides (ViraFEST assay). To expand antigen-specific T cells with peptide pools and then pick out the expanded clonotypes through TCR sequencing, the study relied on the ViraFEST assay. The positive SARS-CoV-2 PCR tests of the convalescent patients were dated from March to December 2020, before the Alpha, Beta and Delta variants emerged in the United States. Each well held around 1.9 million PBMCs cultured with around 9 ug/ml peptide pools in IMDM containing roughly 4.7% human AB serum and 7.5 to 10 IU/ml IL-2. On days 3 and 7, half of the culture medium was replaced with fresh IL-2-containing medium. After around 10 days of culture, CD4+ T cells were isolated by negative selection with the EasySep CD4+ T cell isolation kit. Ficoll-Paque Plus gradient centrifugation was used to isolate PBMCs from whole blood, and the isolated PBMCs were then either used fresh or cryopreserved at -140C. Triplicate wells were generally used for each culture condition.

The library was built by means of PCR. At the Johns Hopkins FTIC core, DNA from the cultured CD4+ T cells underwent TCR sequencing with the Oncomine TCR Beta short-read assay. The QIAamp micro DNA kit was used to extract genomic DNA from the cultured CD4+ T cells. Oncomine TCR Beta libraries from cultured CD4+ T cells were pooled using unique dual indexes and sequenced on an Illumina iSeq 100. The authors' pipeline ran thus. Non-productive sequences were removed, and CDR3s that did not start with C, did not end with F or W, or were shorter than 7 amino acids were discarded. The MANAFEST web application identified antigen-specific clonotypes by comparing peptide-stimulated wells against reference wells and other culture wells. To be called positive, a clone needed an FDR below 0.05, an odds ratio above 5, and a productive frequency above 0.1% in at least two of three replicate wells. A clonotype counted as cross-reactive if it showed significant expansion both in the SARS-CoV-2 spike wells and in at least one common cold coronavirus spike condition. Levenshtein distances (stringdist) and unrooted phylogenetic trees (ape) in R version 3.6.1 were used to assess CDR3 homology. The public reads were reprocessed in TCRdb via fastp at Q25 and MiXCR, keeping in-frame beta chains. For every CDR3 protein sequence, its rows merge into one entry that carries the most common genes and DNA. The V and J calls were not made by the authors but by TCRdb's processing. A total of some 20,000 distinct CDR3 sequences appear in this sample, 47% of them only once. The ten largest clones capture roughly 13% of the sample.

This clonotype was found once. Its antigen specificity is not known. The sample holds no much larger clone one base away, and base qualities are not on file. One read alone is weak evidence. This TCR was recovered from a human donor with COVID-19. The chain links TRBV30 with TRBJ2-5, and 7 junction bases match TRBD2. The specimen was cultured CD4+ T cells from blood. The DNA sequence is TGTGCCTGGACCCTCGGGGGGAGGTTGGAGACCCAGTACTTC. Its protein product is CAWTLGGRLETQYF.